A single sample is the source of the 17 T cell receptor beta chains below, sequenced in a study of blood T cell repertoires in COVID-19. Only in-frame clones appear in the TCRdb table, and some are missing; sequencing was by immunoSEQ multiplex PCR. The table lists tens of thousands of clones, about four fifths of them singletons, with approximately 8.8% in the top ten. The sequenced material came from peripheral blood. The receptors here all came from a man aged 55 to 70 with acute or convalescent COVID-19.

This chain joins TRBV4-1 and TRBJ2-7, with 9 bases fitting TRBD1. V lost 1 base and J lost 4; bases outside the gene matches: 2. This CDR3 is built from 14 residues. Germline V gives CDR1 MGHRA, CDR2 YSYEKL. Written as DNA, the CDR3 is TGCGCCAGCAGCCAAGGACAGGGGGTGTACGAGCAGTACTTC. It codes for CASSQGQGVYEQYF.

V is TRBV6-5 and J is TRBJ1-4; TRBD1 might be the D (6 bases). The V end was cut by 11 bases, the J end by 3 bases, with 16 bases between. CDR1 MNHEY and CDR2 SVGAGI come from the germline V gene. This CDR3 has 14 residues. The CDR3, as DNA: TGTGCCCACCGTCAGGGGCGGGCTAATGAAAAACTGTTTTTT. As protein: CAHRQGRANEKLFF.

The chain joins TRBV12-3 or TRBV12-4 to TRBJ1-2; no firm D call. The CDR3 covers 13 residues. V was pared by 3 bases and J by 5 bases, with 10 bases between. This chain's CDR3 is CASSFREQYGYTF. Written as DNA, the CDR3 is TGTGCCAGCAGTTTTCGAGAGCAATATGGCTACACCTTC.

This rearrangement joins TRBV4-1 to TRBJ1-5; D is possibly TRBD1 (6 bases). This CDR3 comprises 13 residues. V was cut by 3 bases and J by 7 bases, with 10 bases left in between. Germline CDR1 and CDR2: MGHRA and YSYEKL. The chain's CDR3 is CASSQNREQPQHF. In DNA, the CDR3 is TGCGCCAGCAGCCAGAACAGGGAACAGCCCCAGCATTTT.

V is TRBV19 and J is TRBJ1-1; no clear D gene. V lost 4 bases to trimming and J lost 6 bases, with 9 bases between them. Germline CDR1 LNHDA, CDR2 SQIVND (reference sequence). The CDR3 has 12 amino acids. For the CDR3, the DNA is TGTGCCAGTAGTACCCCTCGGGCTGAAGCTTTCTTT. Protein product: CASSTPRAEAFF.

The chain has TRBV29-1 and TRBJ2-2, with TRBD2 as a possible D gene (5 bases). This CDR3 region has 15 residues. V lost 5 bases and J lost 2, with 15 bases in between. CDR1 is SQVTM and CDR2 is ANQGSEA in the germline V gene. The CDR3 is CSVYETGKNTGELFF. The CDR3 nucleotides read TGCAGCGTTTACGAAACCGGGAAAAACACCGGGGAGCTGTTTTTT.

This clone occurred once. The chain has TRBV9 and TRBJ1-1; the D is unclear. Trimming stripped 7 bases from V and 2 bases from J, with 12 bases between. This CDR3 spans 13 amino acids. CDR1 is SGDLS, CDR2 YYNGEE, per germline. In DNA form, the CDR3 reads TGTGCCAGCGGATCCGGGTCCAACACTGAAGCTTTCTTT. Amino acid sequence: CASGSGSNTEAFF.

This chain uses TRBV6-5 with TRBJ1-2; weak D call: TRBD1 (5 bases). The CDR3 sequence is 14 residues long. Trimming took 7 bases from V and 1 from J, leaving 13 bases between them. Germline assignment: CDR1 MNHEY and CDR2 SVGAGI. CDR3: CASNARGLNYGYTF. CDR3 nucleotides: TGTGCCAGCAACGCTCGGGGACTTAACTATGGCTACACCTTC.

V and J are TRBV4-1 and TRBJ2-4, with TRBD1 matching over 9 bases. J was trimmed by 3 bases and V by 1 base; bases with no gene match: 1. The germline V gene encodes CDR1 MGHRA and CDR2 YSYEKL. The CDR3 has 15 residues. CDR3 in DNA: TGCGCCAGCAGCCAAGTGGGACAGGGCAAAAACATTCAGTACTTC. This translates into CASSQVGQGKNIQYF.

J is TRBJ1-1 and V is TRBV7-3; D remains unclear. Germline V gives CDR1 SGHTA, CDR2 FQGTGA. CDR3 length: 13 residues. With 5 bases removed from V and 0 bases from J, the gap between germline ends came to 7 bases. Here the CDR3 DNA reads TGTGCCAGCAGCAACTATCTGAACACTGAAGCTTTCTTT. It translates to CASSNYLNTEAFF. The entire variable domain, with the rest obtained from reference TRBV7-3 and TRBJ1-1, is as follows: GAGVSQTPSNKVTEKGKYVELRCDPISGHTALYWYRQSLGQGPEFLIYFQGTGAADDSGLPNDRFFAVRPEGSVSTLKIQRTERGDSAVYLCASSNYLNTEAFFGQGTRLTVV.

This chain links TRBV11-2 with TRBJ2-2; TRBD2 matches at 8 bases. The CDR3 length is 17 residues. Germline V gene data show CDR1 as SGHAT and CDR2 as FQNNGV. With V trimmed by 5 bases and J by 4 bases, 12 bases remained unmatched. The CDR3 DNA sequence: TGTGCCAGCAGCCCTTGGCGGGGGGTTCACCGCACCGGGGAGCTGTTTTTT. Protein product: CASSPWRGVHRTGELFF.

The chain recombines TRBV7-8 with TRBJ1-4, with TRBD1 matching over 9 bases. Germline CDR1 reads SGHVS; CDR2 reads FQNEAQ. With 1 base clipped from V and 2 bases from J, the junction kept 14 bases outside the gene matches. The CDR3 sequence is 20 residues long. This chain's CDR3 is CASSLDEWDREEWTNEKLFF. The CDR3 nucleotides are TGTGCCAGCAGCTTAGACGAATGGGACAGGGAGGAGTGGACTAATGAAAAACTGTTTTTT.

This chain joins TRBV4-1 and TRBJ1-3; 10 bases agree with TRBD1. Germline CDR1 reads MGHRA; CDR2 reads YSYEKL. The CDR3 has 18 amino acids. J lost 4 bases, V lost 2 bases, and 11 bases had no gene match. The DNA for the CDR3 is TGCGCCAGCAGCCAATCGTACAGGACAGGGGGTTTGGGAAACACCATATATTTT. Translation gives CASSQSYRTGGLGNTIYF.

This rearrangement joins TRBV5-4 to TRBJ1-2, with 8 positions matching TRBD1. V dropped 0 bases and J dropped 3; count of bases not matched to a gene: 13. Germline V gene data show CDR1 as SGHNT and CDR2 as YYREEE (reference sequence). This CDR3 is built from 18 residues. The CDR3 region is CASSLGGQGAISDYGYTF. The CDR3 DNA reads as TGTGCCAGCAGCTTGGGAGGGCAGGGGGCCATATCGGACTATGGCTACACCTTC.

V usage is TRBV7-6 and J usage is TRBJ1-4; TRBD1 matches at 8 bases. J gave up 0 bases and V 4 bases, and 16 bases lay outside the gene matches. This CDR3 has 20 amino acids. Germline values: CDR1 SGHVS, CDR2 FNYEAQ. The CDR3 sequence: CASSYLPGQAKVPTNEKLFF. The CDR3 DNA follows: TGTGCCAGCAGCTATTTACCGGGACAGGCAAAAGTACCAACTAATGAAAAACTGTTTTTT.

The V and J genes are TRBV6-5 and TRBJ1-2, with 8 bases fitting TRBD1. This CDR3 is 13 amino acids long. Germline CDR1 MNHEY, CDR2 SVGAGI. The ends lost 2 bases at V and 10 bases at J; junction bases unmatched: 6. The CDR3 loop is CASSYPGQVDYTF. In DNA form, the CDR3 reads TGTGCCAGCAGTTACCCGGGACAGGTCGACTACACCTTC.

This clone has only a few counts. V is TRBV11-2 and J is TRBJ2-1, with TRBD1 matching 9 bases. V was pared by 4 bases and J by 6 bases, with 7 bases of the junction left unmatched. The CDR3 runs to 15 residues. CDR1 SGHAT and CDR2 FQNNGV come from the germline V gene. This CDR3 reads CASSWGTGNRNEQFF. The CDR3 DNA reads TGTGCCAGCAGCTGGGGGACAGGGAACCGCAATGAGCAGTTCTTC.